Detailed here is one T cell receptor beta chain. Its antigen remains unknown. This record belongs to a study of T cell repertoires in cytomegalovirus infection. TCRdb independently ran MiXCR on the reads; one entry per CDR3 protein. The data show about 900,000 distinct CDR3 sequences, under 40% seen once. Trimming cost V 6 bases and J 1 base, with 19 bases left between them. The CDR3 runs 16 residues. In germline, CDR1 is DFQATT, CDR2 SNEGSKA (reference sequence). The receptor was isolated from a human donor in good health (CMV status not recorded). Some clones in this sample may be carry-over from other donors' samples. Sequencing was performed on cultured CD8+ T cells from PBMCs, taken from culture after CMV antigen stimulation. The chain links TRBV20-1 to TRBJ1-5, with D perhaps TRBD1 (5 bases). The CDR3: CSAQLSGGSSNQPQHF. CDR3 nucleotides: TGCAGTGCCCAGCTCTCTGGGGGGTCCAGCAATCAGCCCCAGCATTTT.